These 6 T cell receptor beta chains share one sample of origin, sequenced in a study of CD8+ T cells in alopecia areata. Time point meaning: mouse skin 3 weeks after grafting. The sequencing template was cDNA reverse transcribed from extracted RNA. TCRdb's table, derived via immunoSEQ multiplex PCR, lists solely in-frame clones and lacks some. Singletons are absent from the sample, which has about 2,100 clones. The sample consisted of skin, taken at week 3. The source is a C3H/HeJ mouse with alopecia areata. For this strain, the MHC haplotype corresponds to H2-k.

Comments on this clone: Genes here carry mouse names. The read ends 4 residues shy of where the CDR3 ends; the end is completed using the germline J gene. The chain is built from TRBV16 and TRBJ2-5, with 10 bases identical to TRBD2. Losses at the gene ends were 6 bases for V and 2 bases for J; bases not matched to a gene: 8. CDR1 SGHSA and CDR2 FRNQAP come from the germline V gene. The CDR3 covers 16 residues. The CDR3 spells CASSPDWGETQDTQYF. CDR3 bases read: TGTGCAAGCAGTCCCGACTGGGGGGAAACCCAAGAC.

The table lists this clone with many counts. Each gene name is a mouse one. The read ends 4 residues before the CDR3 terminus; that terminus is restored from the germline J gene. The V and J genes are TRBV13-2 and TRBJ2-1, with 8 bases fitting TRBD2. Unmatched junction bases numbered 3, after V lost 2 bases and J lost 5 bases. The CDR3 covers 14 residues. The germline V gene encodes CDR1 NNHNN and CDR2 SYGAGS (reference sequence). The CDR3 bases that were read are TGTGCCAGCGGTGACCCTGGGGGGCATGCT. The encoded protein is CASGDPGGHA. The full CDR3 protein is CASGDPGGHAEQFF.

This clone is termed medium-sized (0.01 to 0.1%). Gene names refer to mouse genes. Incomplete CDR3 DNA: TGTGCCAGCGGTGAGAGGGGGCTGAGCTCCTAT. Its translation is CASGERGLSSY. The entire CDR3 protein reads CASGERGLSSYEQYF. V gene TRBV13-2 combines with J gene TRBJ2-7; D is possibly TRBD1 (7 bases). From the germline J gene comes the end of the CDR3, since the read stops 4 residues before it. Trimming removed 2 bases from V and 0 bases from J, with 12 bases in between. Germline-derived CDR1 and CDR2 are NNHNN and SYGAGS (reference sequence). This CDR3 has 15 residues.

This clone was recorded many times. These gene names are mouse names. Read coverage stops 4 residues before the CDR3 terminus; the germline J gene supplies the remainder. The genes are TRBV13-2 and TRBJ1-1, with D possibly being TRBD1 (5 bases). The CDR3 length is 13 residues. Looked up from germline, CDR1 is NNHNN and CDR2 is SYGAGS (reference sequence). Trimming cost V 4 bases and J 2 bases, with 9 bases left between them. The CDR3 bases that were read are TGTGCCAGCGGTCCTGGACATAACACA. Protein product: CASGPGHNT. Given in full, the CDR3 is CASGPGHNTEVFF.

This clone was counted a few times. Genes and germline come from the mouse. The read comes to an end 4 residues before the CDR3 does, leaving the germline J gene to fill in the end. This sequence joins TRBV5 and TRBJ2-1; D may be TRBD2 (5 bases). The CDR3 sequence is 16 residues long. The V end was cut by 1 base, the J end by 0 bases, with 10 bases between. Germline CDR1 LGHNA, CDR2 YNLKQL (reference sequence). The covered CDR3 bases are TGTGCCAGCAGCCAAGTCTGGGCCAATAACTATGCT. Its protein is CASSQVWANNYA. The entire CDR3 sequence reads CASSQVWANNYAEQFF.

This clone was observed a handful of times. Gene names are the mouse ones. The CDR3 extends 4 residues past the end of the read, so its final part is completed from the germline J gene. The chain combines TRBV5 with TRBJ2-1; TRBD2 aligns across 10 bases. The CDR3 totals 17 residues. The V segment lost 0 bases and the J segment 4 bases; nucleotides outside the gene matches: 6. The germline CDR1 and CDR2 sequences are LGHNA and YNLKQL (reference sequence). The sequenced part of the CDR3 DNA is TGTGCCAGCAGCCAAGAAGGAACTGGGGGGGAGTATGCT. It translates to CASSQEGTGGEYA. The full-length CDR3 reads as CASSQEGTGGEYAEQFF.